What follows are 20 T cell receptor beta chains derived from one specimen sequenced in a study of blood T cell repertoires in COVID-19. Profiled with immunoSEQ multiplex PCR; TCRdb holds only in-frame clones, not every one. In the table there are over 150,000 clones, around 87% of which are singletons. What was sequenced was peripheral blood. The source of these receptors is a woman aged 18-29 years who had recovered from COVID-19.

The chain carries TRBV9 and TRBJ2-2, with TRBD1 matching over 8 bases. J gave up 6 bases and V 1 base, and 8 bases lay outside the gene matches. The CDR3 loop spans 16 amino acids. The germline V gene has CDR1 SGDLS and CDR2 YYNGEE. Here the CDR3 DNA reads TGTGCCAGCAGCGTATGGGCAGGGGGCCGGTCCGGGGAGCTGTTTTTT. Translation: CASSVWAGGRSGELFF.

This clone has just one count. The chain recombines TRBV12-3 or TRBV12-4 with TRBJ1-1; D is unclear. Trimming left V 8 bases short and J 1 base short, with 11 bases between. The CDR3 consists of 13 residues. CDR3 protein: CASGRAPNTEAFF. For the CDR3, the DNA is TGTGCCAGCGGTCGAGCTCCGAACACTGAAGCTTTCTTT.

The V gene is TRBV6-5, the J gene TRBJ1-1; D may be TRBD1 (5 bases). V dropped 2 bases and J dropped 7 bases, with 8 bases sitting between them. The CDR3 sequence is 12 residues long. Germline V gene lookup returns CDR1 MNHEY and CDR2 SVGAGI. As DNA, the CDR3 is TGTGCCAGCAGTTACCGGGGGAGTGAAGCTTTCTTT. Translated, it gives CASSYRGSEAFF.

The rearrangement links TRBV7-3 to TRBJ2-1; 11 bases agree with TRBD2. This CDR3 has 13 amino acids. From germline, CDR1 is SGHTA and CDR2 FQGTGA. The trim removed 10 bases at V and 7 bases at J, leaving 6 bases unmatched. CDR3 protein: CATRASGGNEQFF. The CDR3 DNA reads as TGTGCCACCCGGGCTAGCGGGGGGAATGAGCAGTTCTTC.

The CDR3 coding sequence is TGCGCCAGCAGCCAAGAGACAGGGAGGATTACTGAAGCTTTCTTT. This sequence encodes CASSQETGRITEAFF. The V and J genes are TRBV4-1 and TRBJ1-1; 7 bases fit TRBD1. Per germline, CDR1 MGHRA and CDR2 YSYEKL. V shed 0 bases, J shed 5 bases, and the junction held 6 bases outside the gene matches. There are 15 residues in the CDR3.

The genes are TRBV28 and TRBJ1-2, with D tentatively TRBD1 (5 bases). Trimming shortened V by 6 bases and J by 4 bases, and 12 bases separated the two germline ends. CDR1 is MDHEN and CDR2 is SYDVKM in the germline V gene. The CDR3 spans 13 residues. The CDR3 sequence is CASSSAGLYGYTF. CDR3 nucleotides: TGTGCCAGCAGCTCGGCAGGGCTCTATGGCTACACCTTC.

DNA for the CDR3: TGCGCCAGCGGAACAGGTCGTTCCACTGAAGCTTTCTTT. It yields the protein CASGTGRSTEAFF. This chain uses TRBV4-3 with TRBJ1-1; a weak D match, TRBD1 (5 bases). Looked up from germline, CDR1 is LGHNA and CDR2 is YSLEER. This CDR3 contains 13 residues. V lost 8 bases to trimming and J lost 4 bases, with 14 bases between them.

The chain combines TRBV9 with TRBJ1-5, with 9 bases lining up with TRBD1. Trimming cost V 1 base and J 3 bases; bases outside gene matches: 2. The CDR3 runs 15 residues. Per germline, CDR1 SGDLS and CDR2 YYNGEE. CDR3 nucleotides: TGTGCCAGCAGCGTATGGGACAGGGTCAATCAGCCCCAGCATTTT. This sequence encodes CASSVWDRVNQPQHF.

J is TRBJ2-5 and V is TRBV5-1; weak D call: TRBD1 (6 bases). The V end was cut by 4 bases, the J end by 5 bases, with 15 bases between. The CDR3 has 14 amino acids. CDR1 and CDR2 (germline): SGHRS, YFSETQ. CDR3 sequence (DNA): TGCGCCAGCAGCATCTTACAGGGCACGGAGACCCAGTACTTC. Amino acids: CASSILQGTETQYF. The whole variable domain, filled in from reference TRBV5-1 and TRBJ2-5, reads KAGVTQTPRYLIKTRGQQVTLSCSPISGHRSVSWYQQTPGQGLQFLFEYFSETQRNKGNFPGRFSGRQFSNSRSEMNVSTLELGDSALYLCASSILQGTETQYFGPGTRLLVL.

The rearrangement joins TRBV10-3 to TRBJ2-1, with a tentative D call TRBD2 (6 bases). Germline V gene sequence: CDR1 ENHRY, CDR2 SYGVKD. Trimming left V 0 bases short and J 1 base short, with 7 bases between. The CDR3 contains 15 residues. CDR3 nucleotides: TGTGCCATCAGTGAGTCGGGGACTTCCTACAATGAGCAGTTCTTC. Its protein product is CAISESGTSYNEQFF.

Here the CDR3 reads CASSQASGGGTDTQYF. The CDR3 DNA is TGCGCCAGCAGCCAAGCAAGCGGGGGGGGCACAGATACGCAGTATTTT. The V gene is TRBV4-3, the J gene TRBJ2-3, with 10 bases matching TRBD2. Germline V gene sequence: CDR1 LGHNA, CDR2 YSLEER. V was clipped by 1 base and J by 1 base; unmatched bases: 2. The CDR3 has 16 residues.

Here the CDR3 DNA reads TGTGCCAGCTCACCTCCATTCACCTACGAGCAGTACTTC. It encodes CASSPPFTYEQYF. The V call is TRBV18, the J call TRBJ2-7; no clear D gene. Between the trimmed V and J ends, which lost 3 bases and 2 bases, there was a span of 8 bases. This CDR3 spans 13 amino acids. From germline, CDR1 is KGHSH and CDR2 LQKENI.

The chain links TRBV7-3 to TRBJ1-3; D possibly corresponds to TRBD1 (6 bases). Trimming removed 2 bases from V and 8 bases from J, with 19 bases in between. Germline V gives CDR1 SGHTA, CDR2 FQGTGA. The CDR3 length is 16 residues. CDR3 amino acids: CASSLGSRGAGYTIYF. CDR3 coding DNA: TGTGCCAGCAGCTTAGGGTCTCGGGGGGCCGGATACACCATATATTTT.

CDR3 region: CASSVPGLETQYF. As DNA, the CDR3 is TGTGCCAGCAGTGTTCCAGGGTTAGAGACCCAGTACTTC. J is TRBJ2-5 and V is TRBV25-1; D may be TRBD1 (5 bases). Germline V lookup: CDR1 MGHDK, CDR2 SYGVNS. This CDR3 is built from 13 residues. V lost 4 bases and J lost 4, with 10 bases in between.

This clone was seen only once. The J gene is TRBJ2-1, the V gene TRBV4-1; 9 nucleotides match TRBD2. Unmatched junction bases numbered 19, after V lost 3 bases and J lost 7 bases. CDR1 is MGHRA, CDR2 YSYEKL, per germline. This CDR3 comprises 19 residues. The CDR3 bases are TGCGCCAGCAGCCACCTCCCCCGTACGCCGGCTAGCGGGAAAAATGAGCAGTTCTTC. Residues: CASSHLPRTPASGKNEQFF.

This chain joins TRBV7-3 and TRBJ2-2, with 10 positions matching TRBD2. V trimming: 3 bases; J trimming: 4 bases; junction bases outside the gene matches: 8. Germline CDR1 and CDR2: SGHTA and FQGTGA. The CDR3 covers 17 residues. CDR3 sequence: CASSLQPGLASTGELFF. CDR3 bases: TGTGCCAGCAGCTTGCAACCGGGACTAGCGAGCACCGGGGAGCTGTTTTTT.

To note about this clone: One end of the junction does not line up with germline, which may come from a read error. CDR3 protein: CASTESRGAEAFF. CDR3 sequence (DNA): TGTGCCAGCACTGAAAGCAGGGGAGCTGAAGCTTTCTTT. The V and J genes are TRBV2 and TRBJ1-1, with a tentative D call TRBD1 (6 bases). This CDR3 is 13 amino acids long. CDR1 and CDR2 from the germline V gene are SNHLY and FYNNEI.

The chain uses TRBV7-9 and TRBJ1-2, with 7 bases lining up with TRBD1. This CDR3 comprises 14 residues. V gave up 5 bases and J gave up 3 bases; unmatched junction bases: 6. Germline values: CDR1 SEHNR, CDR2 FQNEAQ (reference sequence). The CDR3: CASSPQGQDYGYTF. The CDR3 DNA reads as TGTGCCAGCAGCCCCCAAGGACAGGACTATGGCTACACCTTC.

The chain is built from TRBV6-4 and TRBJ2-1, with D tentatively TRBD2 (5 bases). Germline V gene data show CDR1 as MRHNA and CDR2 as SNTAGT. V dropped 0 bases and J dropped 3 bases, with 12 bases sitting between them. The CDR3 runs 16 residues. The CDR3, as DNA: TGTGCCAGCAGTGACTCGGCTGGCGACTACTACAATGAGCAGTTCTTC. Translating gives CASSDSAGDYYNEQFF.

This clone turned up a few times. This sequence joins TRBV11-2 and TRBJ2-7, with TRBD2 matching 7 bases. The CDR3 is made up of 16 amino acids. With V trimmed by 1 base and J by 3 bases, 9 bases remained unmatched. CDR1 SGHAT and CDR2 FQNNGV come from the germline V gene. The CDR3 DNA sequence: TGTGCCAGCAGCTTAGTCAGCCGCGGGAGTCGCTACGAGCAGTACTTC. This gives the protein CASSLVSRGSRYEQYF.